Following are 9 T cell receptor beta chains from one sample sequenced in a study of T cells after yellow fever vaccination. MiXCR, run by TCRdb on the 5' RACE reads, gives a single entry per CDR3 protein. There are 300,000 to 400,000 distinct CDR3 sequences in the sample; 9.5% to 12% occur only once, and about 3.3% lies in the top ten. The specimen comprised CD4+ T cells sorted from PBMCs, sampled 45 days after the yellow fever booster vaccination. The receptors derive from a man younger than 35 who received the YFV17D yellow fever vaccine.

The chain couples TRBV19 to TRBJ1-3; perhaps TRBD1 as D (6 bases). The length of the CDR3 is 16 residues. CDR1 is LNHDA, CDR2 SQIVND, per germline (reference sequence). V lost 5 bases, J lost 0 bases, and 14 bases lay in between. The CDR3 DNA reads as TGTGCCAGTAGTCATCAGGACAGCATCTCTGGAAACACCATATATTTT. Its translation: CASSHQDSISGNTIYF. Full variable domain (rest looked up from reference TRBV19 and TRBJ1-3): DGGITQSPKYLFRKEGQNVTLSCEQNLNHDAMYWYRQDPGQGLRLIYYSQIVNDFQKGDIAEGYSVSREKKESFPLTVTSAQKNPTAFYLCASSHQDSISGNTIYFGEGSWLTVV.

In its sample, this clonotype was seen a few times. V gene TRBV24-1 combines with J gene TRBJ2-1; 10 bases align to TRBD1. The CDR3 has 13 residues. Germline V gene data show CDR1 as KGHDR and CDR2 as SFDVKD. V was clipped by 8 bases and J by 8 bases; unmatched bases: 5. The CDR3 spells CATMGQGTDEQFF. CDR3 DNA: TGTGCCACCATGGGACAGGGGACGGATGAGCAGTTCTTC.

This clonotype was seen more than once but under ten times. The chain is built from TRBV30 and TRBJ1-4, with a tentative D call TRBD1 (6 bases). Germline values: CDR1 GTSNPN, CDR2 SVGIG (reference sequence). Trimming took 0 bases from V and 4 from J, leaving 6 bases between them. This CDR3 region has 13 residues. The CDR3 DNA reads as TGTGCCTGGAGTGTACAGGGTAATGAAAAACTGTTTTTT. It specifies CAWSVQGNEKLFF. Drawing the rest from reference TRBV30 and TRBJ1-4, the complete variable domain is SQTIHQWPATLVQPVGSPLSLECTVEGTSNPNLYWYRQAAGRGLQLLFYSVGIGQISSEVPQNLSASRPQDRQFILSSKKLLLSDSGFYLCAWSVQGNEKLFFGSGTQLSVL.

This clonotype showed up many times. V gene TRBV18 combines with J gene TRBJ2-3; D call uncertain. Trimming took off 3 bases at V and 5 bases at J, with 3 bases between the two ends. Germline-derived CDR1 and CDR2 are KGHSH and LQKENI. This CDR3 is built from 11 residues. The CDR3 nucleotides are TGTGCCAGCTCACCGCAAGATACGCAGTATTTT. It yields the protein CASSPQDTQYF.

This clonotype was counted only a few times. The genes are TRBV18 and TRBJ2-4; TRBD1 matches 7 bases. The CDR3 has 16 residues. The V gene's germline CDR1 is KGHSH and CDR2 LQKENI. J lost 0 bases, V lost 3 bases, and 5 bases had no gene match. The CDR3: CASSPVQGLAKNIQYF. CDR3 DNA: TGTGCCAGCTCACCGGTACAGGGGCTAGCCAAAAACATTCAGTACTTC.

This clonotype was seen more than once but under ten times. The chain employs TRBV9 and TRBJ1-3, with TRBD1 matching 8 bases. V lost 2 bases, J lost 0 bases, and 4 bases stayed unmatched. Germline lookup yields CDR1 SGDLS and CDR2 YYNGEE. This CDR3 comprises 16 residues. This CDR3 is CASSVGTGPSGNTIYF. CDR3 coding DNA: TGTGCCAGCAGCGTGGGGACAGGTCCCTCTGGAAACACCATATATTTT.

This chain connects TRBV7-2 to TRBJ2-7, with unresolved D. V lost 1 base to trimming and J lost 3 bases, with 10 bases between them. The CDR3 contains 14 residues. Germline V gives CDR1 SGHTA, CDR2 FQGNSA. The CDR3 coding sequence is TGTGCCAGCAGCTTAGTTAAGGGCGGCTACGAGCAGTACTTC. Translated: CASSLVKGGYEQYF.

This clonotype was counted only a few times. This chain joins TRBV9 and TRBJ1-5, with D perhaps TRBD1 (5 bases). V lost 3 bases and J lost 7, with 11 bases in between. CDR1 is SGDLS and CDR2 is YYNGEE in the germline V gene. The CDR3 has 13 amino acids. The CDR3 spells CASSGGVGQPQHF. The CDR3 DNA sequence: TGTGCCAGCAGCGGAGGGGTGGGGCAGCCCCAGCATTTT.

The chain has TRBV7-2 and TRBJ1-2, with D hard to call. CDR3 length equals 12 residues. V lost 5 bases to trimming and J lost 4 bases, with 8 bases between them. Germline V CDR1 and CDR2: SGHTA, FQGNSA. The DNA of the CDR3 is TGTGCCAGCAGCACTAGCTCCTATGGCTACACCTTC. Its translation is CASSTSSYGYTF.